The 13 T cell receptor beta chains listed next were all sequenced from one sample in a study of response to subunit inactivated influenza vaccine. TCRdb independently ran MiXCR on the RT-PCR reads; one entry per CDR3 protein. The sample includes under 850,000 distinct CDR3 sequences, about a fifth of them seen just once. Sequenced here: PBMCs from blood, sampled around 5 days after vaccination. These receptors were taken from a man aged 45-65 years who received an inactivated influenza vaccine.

The rearrangement uses TRBV20-1 and TRBJ2-1; D is perhaps TRBD2 (7 bases). The V and J ends lost 3 bases and 6 bases respectively, with 15 bases between them. This CDR3 has 14 residues. The germline V gene has CDR1 DFQATT and CDR2 SNEGSKA (reference sequence). The CDR3 spells CSASSGGQGNEQFF. The CDR3 bases are TGCAGTGCTAGCTCGGGGGGCCAGGGCAATGAGCAGTTCTTC.

The chain has TRBV27 and TRBJ2-7; TRBD2 agrees at 8 bases. V was pared by 4 bases and J by 2 bases, with 10 bases of the junction left unmatched. This CDR3 has 16 amino acids. CDR1 and CDR2 (germline): MNHEY, SMNVEV (reference sequence). CDR3 bases: TGTGCCAGCAGTTCCCGCCAGCGGGGGCGCACCTACGAGCAGTACTTC. Translating it yields CASSSRQRGRTYEQYF.

This chain links TRBV30 with TRBJ2-7; possible D gene TRBD2, 5 bases. The CDR3 runs 13 residues. The ends were cut back, 0 bases at V and 9 bases at J, with 15 bases in the middle. Germline V gene sequence: CDR1 GTSNPN, CDR2 SVGIG (reference sequence). The CDR3 reads CAWSVGQRSTQYF. CDR3 sequence (DNA): TGTGCCTGGAGTGTGGGTCAGCGGTCGACGCAGTACTTC.

The chain links TRBV20-1 to TRBJ2-1; 8 bases align to TRBD2. The CDR3 sequence is 14 residues long. In germline, CDR1 is DFQATT, CDR2 SNEGSKA (reference sequence). With V trimmed by 5 bases and J by 9 bases, 12 bases remained unmatched. In DNA form, the CDR3 reads TGCAGTGCTCCTCCGGGACTAGATCGTAGTGAGCAGTTCTTC. Its translation: CSAPPGLDRSEQFF.

V and J are TRBV20-1 and TRBJ2-7, with 9 nucleotides matching TRBD2. The CDR3 has 13 amino acids. CDR1 is DFQATT, CDR2 SNEGSKA, per germline (reference sequence). The J segment lost 2 bases and the V segment lost 8 bases, leaving 7 bases of the junction unmatched. CDR3 coding DNA: TGCAGTTCGGAGACTAGCGGTACCTACGAGCAGTACTTC. Translation: CSSETSGTYEQYF.

The chain joins TRBV5-8 to TRBJ1-2; D is unresolved. Trimming cost V 4 bases and J 8 bases, with 15 bases left between them. The CDR3 is 13 residues long. The V gene's germline CDR1 is SGHTS and CDR2 YDEGEE. Here the CDR3 reads CASSQSAAGGYTF. CDR3 in DNA: TGTGCCAGCAGCCAATCTGCGGCAGGAGGCTACACCTTC.

This clonotype has at least ten counts. The V gene is TRBV9, the J gene TRBJ2-1; 10 nucleotides match TRBD1. The V and J ends lost 3 bases and 6 bases, in that order; junction bases with no gene match: 3. CDR1 is SGDLS and CDR2 is YYNGEE in the germline V gene. This CDR3 region has 14 residues. The CDR3 sequence: CASSAGTGANEQFF. The CDR3 nucleotides are TGTGCCAGCAGCGCCGGGACAGGGGCCAATGAGCAGTTCTTC.

This rearrangement joins TRBV6-1 to TRBJ2-5; D is possibly TRBD2 (6 bases). Germline CDR1 MNHNS, CDR2 SASEGT. V dropped 6 bases and J dropped 1 base, with 15 bases sitting between them. The CDR3 has 15 amino acids. The CDR3 nucleotides are TGTGCCAGCAGGGACACCTTAGCGGTCCAAGAGACCCAGTACTTC. It translates to CASRDTLAVQETQYF.

The sample holds a few counts of this clonotype. The chain is built from TRBV5-1 and TRBJ1-4; tentative D call: TRBD1 (5 bases). Germline CDR1 SGHRS, CDR2 YFSETQ. The V end lost 4 bases, the J end lost 8 bases, and 15 bases lay between the germline ends. This CDR3 is built from 14 residues. CDR3: CASSPQGYQEKLFF. CDR3 nucleotide sequence: TGCGCCAGCAGCCCTCAGGGATATCAGGAAAAACTGTTTTTT.

In this sample, this clonotype turned up a few times. The chain couples TRBV5-5 to TRBJ2-5; D is perhaps TRBD1 (5 bases). Germline CDR1 is SGHKS and CDR2 is YYEKEE (reference sequence). Trimming shortened V by 4 bases and J by 3 bases, and 16 bases separated the two germline ends. There are 15 residues in the CDR3. The CDR3 region has the DNA TGTGCCAGCAGCCCCAGGGCGGCGATCAAAGAGACCCAGTACTTC. As protein: CASSPRAAIKETQYF.

This clonotype was seen once. The rearrangement links TRBV4-1 to TRBJ2-1; 7 bases agree with TRBD2. The CDR3 contains 16 residues. J gave up 6 bases and V 1 base, and 9 bases lay outside the gene matches. Germline V CDR1 and CDR2: MGHRA, YSYEKL. The CDR3 loop is CASSQGRAGDGNEQFF. The CDR3 DNA sequence: TGCGCCAGCAGCCAAGGGCGCGCGGGAGATGGCAATGAGCAGTTCTTC.

The V call is TRBV4-2, the J call TRBJ2-3; 13 bases are a match to TRBD2. The CDR3 covers 19 residues. Germline V gene lookup returns CDR1 LGHNA and CDR2 YNFKEQ. Germline trimming cut 1 base from V and 2 bases from J; bases unmatched to any gene: 9. CDR3 nucleotides: TGTGCCAGCAGCCAAGCCGGGACTAGCGGGGTTAGGGCCACAGATACGCAGTATTTT. This translates into CASSQAGTSGVRATDTQYF.

The J gene is TRBJ2-2, the V gene TRBV5-1; 10 bases match TRBD2. The V gene end was trimmed by 2 bases and the J gene end by 9 bases; junction bases not matched to a gene: 7. The V gene's germline CDR1 is SGHRS and CDR2 YFSETQ. There are 15 residues in the CDR3. Here the CDR3 reads CASSFRLAGDRELFF. CDR3 in DNA: TGCGCCAGCAGCTTCCGTCTAGCGGGGGACAGGGAGCTGTTTTTT. Together with reference TRBV5-1 and TRBJ2-2, the CDR3 gives the full variable domain: KAGVTQTPRYLIKTRGQQVTLSCSPISGHRSVSWYQQTPGQGLQFLFEYFSETQRNKGNFPGRFSGRQFSNSRSEMNVSTLELGDSALYLCASSFRLAGDRELFFGEGSRLTVL.